This T cell receptor beta chain appears in the sequencing data of a study of T cells after yellow fever vaccination. TCR cDNA was made by 5'RACE template switching, adding a universal primer site and UMIs. One entry per CDR3 protein results from TCRdb running MiXCR on the 5' RACE reads. Counted here are about 310,000 distinct CDR3 sequences, approximately 3.8% occurring once; the ten biggest clones make up 23%. This clonotype has at least ten counts. The antigen is not known. Study-level points and caveats: The CD4 and CD8 compartments had a small share of their clonotypes in common. Abundant clonotypes (contaminants from the bulk population) could be present in FACS-sorted repertoires.

This TCR was sampled from a man between 18 and 35 years old who received the YFV17D yellow fever vaccine. The sample here was PBMCs, taken on the day of the yellow fever booster vaccination.

CDR3 DNA sequence: TGCAGCGTTCGGGAGAATAATTCACCCCTCCACTTT. This gives the protein CSVRENNSPLHF. V and J are TRBV29-1 and TRBJ1-6, with D hard to call. With 5 bases removed from V and 5 bases from J, the gap between germline ends came to 7 bases. The CDR3 is 12 amino acids. Germline V lookup: CDR1 SQVTM, CDR2 ANQGSEA.